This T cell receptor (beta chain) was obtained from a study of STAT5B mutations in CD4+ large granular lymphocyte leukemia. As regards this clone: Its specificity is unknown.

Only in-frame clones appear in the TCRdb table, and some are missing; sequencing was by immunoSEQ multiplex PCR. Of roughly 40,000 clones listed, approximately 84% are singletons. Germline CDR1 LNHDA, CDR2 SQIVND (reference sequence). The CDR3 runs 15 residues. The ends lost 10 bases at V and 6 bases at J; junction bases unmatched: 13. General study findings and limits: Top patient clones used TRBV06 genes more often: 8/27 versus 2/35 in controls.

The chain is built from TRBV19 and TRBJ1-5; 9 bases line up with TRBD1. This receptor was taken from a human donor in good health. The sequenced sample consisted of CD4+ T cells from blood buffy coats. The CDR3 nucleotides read TGTGCCACAAGACCGGGACAGGGTCTAGGTCAGCCCCAGCATTTT. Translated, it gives CATRPGQGLGQPQHF.